This TCR beta chain emerged from a study of response to subunit inactivated influenza vaccine. TCRdb re-derived calls from the RT-PCR reads in MiXCR, one entry per CDR3 protein. In the table there are a few hundred thousand distinct CDR3 sequences, 20% to 25% of which are singletons. Germline assignment: CDR1 SEHNR and CDR2 FQNEAQ (reference sequence). The CDR3 consists of 15 residues. Trimming stripped 5 bases from V and 1 base from J, with 14 bases between. The chain recombines TRBV7-9 with TRBJ2-5; D unresolved. The sample was PBMCs from blood, taken less than 22 months after vaccination. The sequence derives from a man aged 50 to 75 who received an inactivated influenza vaccine. CDR3 in amino acids: CASSPRTKLQETQYF. The CDR3 nucleotides are TGTGCCAGCAGCCCGAGGACGAAACTCCAAGAGACCCAGTACTTC.